These T cell receptor beta chains were read from a single sample in a study of neoadjuvant anti-PD-1 for oral cavity cancer. Assay: immunoSEQ multiplex PCR; the TCRdb copy retains only in-frame clones and omits some. The sample consists of about 7,900 clones, around three fifths of them appearing once. Sequenced material: PBMCs, taken after nivolumab (anti-PD-1) treatment. These TCRs come from a person aged 40 to 85 with oral cavity squamous cell carcinoma. CDR3s include the opening cysteine and the closing phenylalanine or tryptophan. The D gene is left open where the match is weak. Clone size, where shown, is once, few, many, or a class for clones that have expanded.

d_call: TRBD1
clone_size: .
v_call: TRBV5-4
j_call: TRBJ1-6
cdr3_nt: TGTGCCAGCAGCAACGGACAGGGAGCTGCACGCACGTCACCCCTCCACTTT
cdr3_aa: CASSNGQGAARTSPLHF

d_call: TRBD1
clone_size: .
v_call: TRBV9
j_call: TRBJ2-6
cdr3_nt: TGTGCCAGCAGCCCGTGGACAGGATCCTCTGGGGCCAACGTCCTGACTTTC
cdr3_aa: CASSPWTGSSGANVLTF

d_call: TRBD1
clone_size: .
v_call: TRBV5-4
j_call: TRBJ1-4
cdr3_nt: TGTGCCAGCAGCCAGGGGACAGGGAGAAATGAAAAACTGTTTTTT
cdr3_aa: CASSQGTGRNEKLFF

d_call: TRBD1
clone_size: .
v_call: TRBV6-6
j_call: TRBJ1-2
cdr3_nt: TGTGCCAGCAGTTACTCCCCAGGGGGTTTAGACTATGGCTACACCTTC
cdr3_aa: CASSYSPGGLDYGYTF

d_call: TRBD2
clone_size: .
v_call: TRBV4-1
j_call: TRBJ2-3
cdr3_nt: TGCGCCAGCAGCCAAGATGGGACTAGCGGGAGGGGAGATACGCAGTATTTT
cdr3_aa: CASSQDGTSGRGDTQYF

d_call: .
clone_size: .
v_call: TRBV5-5
j_call: TRBJ2-1
cdr3_nt: TGTGCCAGCAGCAGGCGGGCCCCCTACAATGAGCAGTTCTTC
cdr3_aa: CASSRRAPYNEQFF

d_call: TRBD1
clone_size: medium-sized
v_call: TRBV2
j_call: TRBJ1-1
cdr3_nt: TGTGCCAGCAGGACAGGGAATTCGTACACTGAAGCTTTCTTT
cdr3_aa: CASRTGNSYTEAFF

d_call: .
clone_size: .
v_call: TRBV7-3
j_call: TRBJ1-1
cdr3_nt: TGTGCCAGCAGCCAACTCGGGGGCACTGAAGCTTTCTTT
cdr3_aa: CASSQLGGTEAFF

d_call: TRBD1
clone_size: .
v_call: TRBV5-1
j_call: TRBJ2-4
cdr3_nt: TGCGCCAGCAGCCTAGACAGGGGGTCCGCCGGCGTTCAGTACTTC
cdr3_aa: CASSLDRGSAGVQYF

d_call: TRBD1
clone_size: .
v_call: TRBV5-1
j_call: TRBJ1-2
cdr3_nt: TGCGCCAGCAGCTCGGGACAGGGGAGCTATGGCTACACCTTC
cdr3_aa: CASSSGQGSYGYTF

d_call: .
clone_size: few
v_call: TRBV11-2
j_call: TRBJ1-2
cdr3_nt: TGTGCCAGCAGCTCCCGGAGTTCTAACTATGGCTACACCTTC
cdr3_aa: CASSSRSSNYGYTF

d_call: .
clone_size: few
v_call: TRBV7-9
j_call: TRBJ1-2
cdr3_nt: TGTGCCAGCAGCTTACCGGGATTCTATGGCTACACCTTC
cdr3_aa: CASSLPGFYGYTF

d_call: TRBD2
clone_size: .
v_call: TRBV15
j_call: TRBJ2-3
cdr3_nt: TGTGCCACCAGCAGAGACGACCTAGCGGGGGTTACAGATACGCAGTATTTT
cdr3_aa: CATSRDDLAGVTDTQYF